What follows are 6 T cell receptor beta chains derived from one specimen sequenced in a study of blood T cell repertoires in COVID-19. Sequencing was performed with immunoSEQ multiplex PCR; in TCRdb, only in-frame clones are kept and a portion is missing. The data hold about 60,000 clones, with more than 70% observed a single time. Sample: peripheral blood. The receptors originated from a man in his 70s with acute or convalescent COVID-19.

J is TRBJ2-5 and V is TRBV5-4; a weak D match, TRBD2 (5 bases). CDR1 and CDR2 from the germline V gene are SGHNT and YYREEE (reference sequence). The CDR3 consists of 12 residues. The V end lost 1 base, the J end lost 5 bases, and 6 bases lay between the germline ends. CDR3 protein: CASSLRGETQYF. CDR3 nucleotides: TGTGCCAGCAGCTTGCGGGGTGAGACCCAGTACTTC. Looking up the rest from reference TRBV5-4 and TRBJ2-5 gives the full variable domain: ETGVTQSPTHLIKTRGQQVTLRCSSQSGHNTVSWYQQALGQGPQFIFQYYREEENGRGNFPPRFSGLQFPNYSSELNVNALELDDSALYLCASSLRGETQYFGPGTRLLVL.

This chain links TRBV12-3 or TRBV12-4 with TRBJ2-1; 7 nucleotides line up with TRBD2. CDR3 length: 13 residues. Losses at the gene ends were 8 bases for V and 4 bases for J; bases not matched to a gene: 5. The CDR3 DNA is TGTGCCAGCGAAGGGCGGGGGTACAATGAGCAGTTCTTC. It encodes CASEGRGYNEQFF.

In this sample, this clone turned up a few times. This rearrangement joins TRBV2 to TRBJ2-2, with TRBD1 matching over 7 bases. The J segment lost 6 bases and the V segment lost 6 bases, leaving 4 bases of the junction unmatched. The CDR3 has 13 amino acids. Germline CDR1 and CDR2: SNHLY and FYNNEI. CDR3 residues: CASRQGWSGELFF. DNA for the CDR3: TGTGCCAGCAGACAGGGGTGGTCCGGGGAGCTGTTTTTT.

This chain connects TRBV18 to TRBJ2-1; TRBD2 aligns across 8 bases. Germline loops: CDR1 KGHSH, CDR2 LQKENI. Unmatched junction bases numbered 15, after V lost 8 bases and J lost 3 bases. The CDR3 loop spans 17 amino acids. The CDR3 nucleotides are TGTGCCAGCCAAACCACCCGCCAGCGGGGGAACTACAATGAGCAGTTCTTC. It translates to CASQTTRQRGNYNEQFF.

The V and J genes are TRBV5-1 and TRBJ1-5, with D possibly matching TRBD1 (6 bases). This CDR3 has 17 amino acids. V lost 6 bases and J 0 bases, leaving 19 bases between the germline ends. The germline CDR1 and CDR2 sequences are SGHRS and YFSETQ. DNA of the CDR3: TGCGCCAGCACCTGGTTAACAGGGTTATATAGCAATCAGCCCCAGCATTTT. It codes for CASTWLTGLYSNQPQHF.

The table lists this clone with a count of one. The chain couples TRBV7-9 to TRBJ1-1; 7 bases map to TRBD1. The CDR3 totals 12 residues. CDR1 SEHNR and CDR2 FQNEAQ come from the germline V gene (reference sequence). V was pared by 5 bases and J by 11 bases, with 8 bases of the junction left unmatched. The CDR3 nucleotides are TGTGCCAGCAGCCCCGGCGACAGGGTTGCTTTCTTT. Amino acid sequence: CASSPGDRVAFF. Using reference TRBV7-9 and TRBJ1-1 for the parts outside the CDR3, the full variable domain is DTGVSQNPRHKITKRGQNVTFRCDPISEHNRLYWYRQTLGQGPEFLTYFQNEAQLEKSRLLSDRFSAERPKGSFSTLEIQRTEQGDSAMYLCASSPGDRVAFFGQGTRLTVV.